These T cell receptor beta chains were read from a single sample in a study of shared clonotypes between healthy human individuals. TCRdb's table, derived via immunoSEQ multiplex PCR, lists solely in-frame clones and lacks some. The data contain hundreds of thousands of clones, roughly 97% of them seen just once; the ten biggest clones take up approximately 0.057%. What was sequenced was naive CD4+ T cells sorted from blood. These receptors were collected from a woman between 25 and 40 years old in good health. Both conserved end residues are part of each CDR3. D genes are given only for firm matches. Some rows mark clone size as missing; the rest say once, few, many or name a class of expanded clone.

size	V	J	D	DNA	CDR3
once	TRBV4-2	TRBJ2-7	TRBD2	TGTGCCAGCAGCCACGAGGACTTGGGACTAGCGGGCTCCGAGCAGTACTTC	CASSHEDLGLAGSEQYF
-	TRBV4-1	TRBJ1-3	-	TGCGCCAGCAGCCAGGCCCCTAGGACTCGCAGCTCTGGAAACACCATATATTTT	CASSQAPRTRSSGNTIYF
-	TRBV29-1	TRBJ2-1	-	TGCAGCGGCGGGTTCGGCAATGAGCAGTTCTTC	CSGGFGNEQFF
-	TRBV2	TRBJ2-7	-	TGTGCCAGCGCAGGGGACAACTCCTACGAGCAGTACTTC	CASAGDNSYEQYF
-	TRBV5-1	TRBJ2-3	-	TGCGCCAGCAGCTTGGATGCGGGGAGCACAGATACGCAGTATTTT	CASSLDAGSTDTQYF
-	TRBV11-2	TRBJ1-2	-	TGTGCCAGCAGCTTAGGCCAGAACTATGGCTACACCTTC	CASSLGQNYGYTF
-	TRBV4-1	TRBJ2-1	-	TGCGCCAGCAGCCCCAGGGGACGGGGCTCCTACAATGAGCAGTTCTTC	CASSPRGRGSYNEQFF
-	TRBV28	TRBJ2-7	TRBD2	TGTGCCAGCAGTTCTGGTAGCGGGAGTCAGTACGAGCAGTACTTC	CASSSGSGSQYEQYF
-	TRBV6-9	TRBJ2-7	TRBD1	TGTGCCATCCGGAGGGGACAGGGGTTCCACGAGCAGTACTTC	CAIRRGQGFHEQYF
-	TRBV7-9	TRBJ2-3	TRBD2	TGTGCCAGCAGCTTCGGACTAGCGGGAGTTCCGCAGTATTTT	CASSFGLAGVPQYF
-	TRBV6-4	TRBJ2-7	-	TGTGCCAGCCCCCCGGTCCAGGGAGATTCCTACGAGCAGTACTTC	CASPPVQGDSYEQYF
-	TRBV6-5	TRBJ2-3	-	TGTGCCAGCAGTTACGACGCGGGGAACACAGATACGCAGTATTTT	CASSYDAGNTDTQYF
-	TRBV5-1	TRBJ2-1	TRBD2	TGCGCCAGCAGCCCTTGGCTAGCGGGATTGAATGAGCAGTTCTTC	CASSPWLAGLNEQFF
-	TRBV28	TRBJ2-7	-	TGTGCCAGCAGTGGCAGGGTCCACGAGCAGTACTTC	CASSGRVHEQYF